This T cell receptor (beta chain) was obtained from a study of T-cell reconstitution after alpha-beta-depleted transplantation in children listed by TCRdb under 2016. Context from the whole study: The study quantitatively tracked T-cell immune reconstitution after TCRalphabeta/CD19-depleted allogeneic hematopoietic cell transplantation in children using TCR repertoire profiling.

Overall results and qualifications from the work: Over subsequent months, a decline in hyperexpanded clone frequencies was noted, and after one year, T-cell counts and TCRbeta diversity were mostly ascribed to newly produced T cells. In some patients, high TCRbeta diversity at day 60 was attributed to recipient T cells and intrathymic progenitors that had survived conditioning. Apparently early alphabetaT-cell count recovery about two months after transplant reportedly relied on only several hundred rapidly expanded clones derived from non-depleted graft cells.

Taken from the germline V gene (reference sequence), the CDR1 and CDR2 loops are SEHNR and FQNEAQ. V loses 1 base, J loses 9 bases, and the germline ends lie 7 bases apart. The CDR3 starts with the cysteine, ends with the phenylalanine, and has 12 residues. The only DNA kept is the CDR3, 36 bases in frame from the first base. The meaning of the sample's treatment or condition label: allogeneic hematopoietic cell transplantation with graft depleted of TCRalphabeta T cells and CD19 B cells. The children who served as transplant recipients had been given grafts of TCRalphabeta/CD19-depleted allogeneic hematopoietic cells. The protocol used for the library was PCR. Sequencing instrument: Illumina HiSeq 2500. TCR libraries were prepared with molecular barcoding, using unique molecular identifiers to normalize TCRbeta repertoire quantification. The public reads were reprocessed in TCRdb via fastp at Q25 and MiXCR, keeping in-frame beta chains. Rows are unified per CDR3 protein, each entry keeping the most common DNA and genes. Recorded for this sample are approximately 210,000 distinct CDR3 sequences; around a sixth of them occurred a single time. The ten largest clones take up 40% to 50% of the sample.

This clonotype was seen many times. This receptor's antigen is unknown. Per-nucleotide qualities are absent, and no much larger clonotype sits a single base away. The clonotype comes from a male patient aged 2 to 10 who had a stem cell transplant for acute lymphoblastic leukemia, so the T cells may come from the graft donor. Sequencing used PBMCs, mostly from graft donor cells, obtained 360 days after TCRalphabeta/CD19-depleted stem cell transplant. The V and J genes are TRBV7-9 and TRBJ2-1, with the D gene not confidently named. The CDR3 sequence is CASSLGVGEQFF. The bases are TGTGCCAGCAGCTTAGGGGTGGGTGAGCAGTTCTTC.